These 22 T cell receptor beta chains were all obtained from the same sample, sequenced in a study of T cell responses to AZD1222 COVID-19 vaccine. Here immunoSEQ multiplex PCR was the method, and the copy in TCRdb shows in-frame clones only, minus some. The sample contains approximately 94,000 clones, roughly 90% of which appear only once. This specimen consisted of peripheral blood, obtained on day 0 of AZD1222 vaccination. Receptors originate from an adult in good health.

V and J are TRBV19 and TRBJ1-1, with 10 bases lining up with TRBD1. CDR3 length equals 18 residues. Germline V gene data show CDR1 as LNHDA and CDR2 as SQIVND (reference sequence). With V trimmed by 3 bases and J by 0 bases, 10 bases remained unmatched. CDR3 in amino acids: CASSIIGTGDPLNTEAFF. CDR3 in DNA: TGTGCCAGTAGTATCATCGGGACAGGGGACCCCCTGAACACTGAAGCTTTCTTT.

The chain uses TRBV18 and TRBJ2-2; possible D gene TRBD2, 6 bases. The length of the CDR3 is 14 residues. The germline V gene encodes CDR1 KGHSH and CDR2 LQKENI. The ends were cut back, 2 bases at V and 6 bases at J, with 10 bases in the middle. CDR3 in DNA: TGTGCCAGCTCACCAAGGAGGGTTGCCGGGGAGCTGTTTTTT. Protein sequence: CASSPRRVAGELFF.

This clone has more than one count but fewer than ten. The rearrangement uses TRBV2 and TRBJ2-1; the match to TRBD2 covers 9 bases. This CDR3 contains 15 residues. V lost 3 bases, J lost 9 bases, and 9 bases stayed unmatched. CDR1 is SNHLY, CDR2 FYNNEI, per germline. CDR3 sequence: CASSESSGSAIEQFF. CDR3 in DNA: TGTGCCAGCAGTGAGAGTAGCGGGAGTGCTATTGAGCAGTTCTTC.

The V gene is TRBV29-1, the J gene TRBJ1-2; D remains ambiguous. Germline V lookup: CDR1 SQVTM, CDR2 ANQGSEA. The CDR3 contains 12 residues. Trimming removed 5 bases from V and 4 bases from J, with 11 bases in between. CDR3 bases: TGCAGCGTTCAGGCAGTGAGCTATGGCTACACCTTC. Protein: CSVQAVSYGYTF.

The chain carries TRBV19 and TRBJ2-6; a weak D match, TRBD2 (6 bases). Trimming left V 5 bases short and J 3 bases short, with 14 bases between. The germline CDR1 and CDR2 sequences are LNHDA and SQIVND (reference sequence). The CDR3 runs to 16 residues. The CDR3 region is CASSWREKSGANVLTF. In nucleotides, the CDR3 is TGTGCCAGTAGTTGGAGGGAGAAAAGTGGGGCCAACGTCCTGACTTTC.

The chain recombines TRBV4-3 with TRBJ1-4; D remains unclear. V was clipped by 4 bases and J by 12 bases, with 24 bases between them. This CDR3 has 16 residues. From germline, CDR1 is LGHNA and CDR2 YSLEER. This chain's CDR3 is CASSREGHTLSGELFF. The CDR3, as DNA: TGCGCCAGCAGCCGGGAGGGTCACACGCTCAGCGGCGAACTGTTTTTT.

The table lists this clone with a count of one. The chain couples TRBV18 to TRBJ1-1; 10 bases map to TRBD1. Germline loops: CDR1 KGHSH, CDR2 LQKENI. This CDR3 contains 16 residues. Germline trimming cut 6 bases from V and 0 bases from J; bases unmatched to any gene: 7. The DNA of the CDR3 is TGTGCCAGCTCCCAGGGACAGGGGCTCCTGAACACTGAAGCTTTCTTT. It yields the protein CASSQGQGLLNTEAFF.

J is TRBJ1-5 and V is TRBV19, with a tentative D call TRBD1 (6 bases). From germline, CDR1 is LNHDA and CDR2 SQIVND (reference sequence). Between the trimmed V and J ends, which lost 5 bases and 9 bases, there was a span of 20 bases. The CDR3 totals 15 residues. The CDR3 bases are TGTGCCAGTAGTCCCCTTACAGGGCGGGTGGGGCCCCAGCATTTT. It is translated as CASSPLTGRVGPQHF.

This clone was observed a few times. V and J are TRBV11-3 and TRBJ1-4; maybe TRBD1 (6 bases). CDR1 and CDR2 from the germline V gene are SGHNT and YENEEA. CDR3 size: 15 residues. Trimming removed 1 base at V and 7 bases at J, with 13 bases between. CDR3 sequence reads: CASSLGGAPSEKLFF. CDR3 nucleotide sequence: TGTGCCAGCAGCTTAGGGGGGGCGCCAAGTGAAAAACTGTTTTTT. The variable domain in full, completed from reference TRBV11-3 and TRBJ1-4, reads EAGVVQSPRYKIIEKKQPVAFWCNPISGHNTLYWYLQNLGQGPELLIRYENEEAVDDSQLPKDRFSAERLKGVDSTLKIQPAELGDSAVYLCASSLGGAPSEKLFFGSGTQLSVL.

The chain couples TRBV30 to TRBJ1-2; the match to TRBD1 covers 8 bases. The V segment lost 5 bases and the J segment 7 bases; nucleotides outside the gene matches: 6. This CDR3 is built from 12 residues. Germline CDR1 is GTSNPN and CDR2 is SVGIG (reference sequence). The CDR3 DNA sequence: TGTGCCTGGCTCCGGACAGGGCGTGGCTACACCTTC. Encoded protein: CAWLRTGRGYTF.

The rearrangement links TRBV4-2 to TRBJ1-2, with 7 bases matching TRBD1. CDR3 length: 16 amino acids. Germline V gene lookup returns CDR1 LGHNA and CDR2 YNFKEQ. The V and J ends lost 1 base and 6 bases, in that order; junction bases with no gene match: 11. CDR3 region: CASSQATRVQGHGYTF. The CDR3 coding sequence is TGTGCCAGCAGCCAAGCAACCCGTGTACAGGGGCATGGCTACACCTTC.

By proportion, this clone is medium-sized. The V gene is TRBV12-3 or TRBV12-4, the J gene TRBJ1-6; D ambiguous. This CDR3 comprises 13 residues. V lost 6 bases to trimming and J lost 7 bases, with 10 bases between them. Here the CDR3 reads CASSPASNSPLHF. The CDR3 nucleotides are TGTGCCAGCAGCCCGGCCTCAAATTCACCCCTCCACTTT.

V usage is TRBV19 and J usage is TRBJ2-5; tentatively, D is TRBD2 (6 bases). Germline CDR1 LNHDA, CDR2 SQIVND (reference sequence). CDR3 length: 16 residues. V lost 6 bases to trimming and J lost 4 bases, with 21 bases between them. The CDR3 DNA reads TGTGCCAGTAGCGACGAGTCGCCGGTGGGAGGAGAGACCCAGTACTTC. As protein: CASSDESPVGGETQYF.

V is TRBV3-1 (or the pseudogene TRBV3-2) and J is TRBJ2-1, with 9 bases identical to TRBD2. Looked up from germline, CDR1 is LGHDT and CDR2 is YNNKEL (reference sequence). After removal of 0 bases from V and 0 bases from J, the junction contained 18 bases not matched to a gene. CDR3 length: 22 amino acids. This CDR3 is CASSQDRRCPSGVPSSYNEQFF. The CDR3 nucleotides are TGTGCCAGCAGCCAAGACCGCCGGTGTCCTAGCGGGGTCCCCAGCTCCTACAATGAGCAGTTCTTC.

The sample holds one count of this clone. V and J are TRBV7-2 and TRBJ2-7; D gene ambiguous. This CDR3 is 13 amino acids long. Germline V gene sequence: CDR1 SGHTA, CDR2 FQGNSA. Trimming pared 1 base from V and 6 bases from J, leaving 10 bases between. The DNA of the CDR3 is TGTGCCAGCAGCTTAGAAAGAAGGGCCGAGCAGTACTTC. It codes for CASSLERRAEQYF.

The chain joins TRBV6-6 to TRBJ1-1; TRBD1 might be the D (6 bases). The CDR3 runs 13 residues. V shed 11 bases and J shed 8 bases, with 21 bases lying between them. The germline V gene encodes CDR1 MNHNY and CDR2 SVGAGI (reference sequence). The CDR3 bases are TGTGCCGTTATACCCCGGACAGAGGGGGAAGCTTTCTTT. Its protein is CAVIPRTEGEAFF.

This clone was seen more than once but under ten times. In nucleotides, the CDR3 is TGTGCCATCAGTGAGCGGACAGGCGGCATTGGGGGGGCCCAGTACTTC. Protein sequence: CAISERTGGIGGAQYF. The V and J genes are TRBV10-3 and TRBJ2-5; the D gene could be TRBD1 or TRBD2 (7 bases each). This CDR3 contains 16 residues. Trimming pared 2 bases from V and 9 bases from J, leaving 22 bases between. Looked up from germline, CDR1 is ENHRY and CDR2 is SYGVKD.

The chain couples TRBV5-4 to TRBJ2-1; 9 nucleotides line up with TRBD2. CDR1 and CDR2 (germline): SGHNT, YYREEE (reference sequence). The V gene end was trimmed by 0 bases and the J gene end by 4 bases; junction bases not matched to a gene: 8. There are 17 residues in the CDR3. CDR3 loop: CASSLDPSGVRYNEQFF. As DNA, the CDR3 is TGTGCCAGCAGCTTGGATCCTAGCGGGGTTCGTTACAATGAGCAGTTCTTC.

J is TRBJ2-3 and V is TRBV30, with 11 bases matching TRBD2. Germline CDR1 and CDR2: GTSNPN and SVGIG (reference sequence). J lost 2 bases, V lost 8 bases, and 6 bases had no gene match. The CDR3 extends over 14 amino acids. DNA of the CDR3: TGTGCCCATCGGACTAGCGGGTCCACAGATACGCAGTATTTT. This translates into CAHRTSGSTDTQYF.

Only one count was recorded for this clone. The chain recombines TRBV5-8 with TRBJ1-2; D is perhaps TRBD1 (6 bases). V was shortened by 4 bases and J by 0 bases, with 16 bases between the two germline ends. This CDR3 spans 16 amino acids. Germline-derived CDR1 and CDR2 are SGHTS and YDEGEE. CDR3 bases: TGTGCCAGCAGCCTGGAAGGGGGATTAACTAACTATGGCTACACCTTC. Protein sequence: CASSLEGGLTNYGYTF.

The chain recombines TRBV19 with TRBJ1-5, with TRBD1 matching 11 bases. The CDR3 spans 15 residues. The germline V gene has CDR1 LNHDA and CDR2 SQIVND (reference sequence). V shed 6 bases, J shed 6 bases, and the junction held 7 bases outside the gene matches. The CDR3 coding sequence is TGTGCCAGTAGCACCGGGACAGGGGGAGGTCAGCCCCAGCATTTT. Protein sequence: CASSTGTGGGQPQHF.

This clone came up once. The chain carries TRBV9 and TRBJ1-4, with TRBD1 matching 7 bases. The CDR3 is 15 amino acids. The germline CDR1 and CDR2 sequences are SGDLS and YYNGEE. Trimming cost V 3 bases and J 5 bases; bases outside gene matches: 7. CDR3: CASSAWDRINEKLFF. The CDR3 DNA is TGTGCCAGCAGCGCTTGGGACAGAATAAATGAAAAACTGTTTTTT.